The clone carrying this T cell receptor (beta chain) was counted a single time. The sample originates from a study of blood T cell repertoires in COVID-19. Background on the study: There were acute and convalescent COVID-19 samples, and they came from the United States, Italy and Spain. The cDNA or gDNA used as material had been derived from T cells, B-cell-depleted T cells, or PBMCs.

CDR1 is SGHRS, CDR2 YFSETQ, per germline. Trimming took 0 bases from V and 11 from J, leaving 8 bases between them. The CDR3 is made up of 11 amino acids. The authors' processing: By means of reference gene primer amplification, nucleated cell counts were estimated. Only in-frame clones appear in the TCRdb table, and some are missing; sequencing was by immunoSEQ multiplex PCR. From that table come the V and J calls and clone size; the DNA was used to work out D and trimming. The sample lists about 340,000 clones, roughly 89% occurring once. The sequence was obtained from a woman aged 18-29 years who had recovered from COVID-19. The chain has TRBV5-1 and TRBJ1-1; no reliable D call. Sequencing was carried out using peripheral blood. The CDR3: CASSLAGKAFF. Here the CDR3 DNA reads TGCGCCAGCAGCTTGGCGGGGAAGGCTTTCTTT.